This passage covers 17 T cell receptor beta chains from one sample sequenced in a study of T-cell reconstitution after alpha-beta-depleted transplantation in children. Unique molecular identifiers tagged the TCRbeta library. TCRdb independently ran MiXCR on the PCR reads; one entry per CDR3 protein. The sample lists around 25,000 distinct CDR3 sequences, about 18% seen once, with around 35% in the top ten. Sequences were derived from PBMCs, mostly from graft donor cells, sampled 60 days after TCRalphabeta/CD19-depleted stem cell transplant. The receptors were sampled from a male patient aged 2-9 years who had a stem cell transplant for acute lymphoblastic leukemia, so the T cells may come from the graft donor.

This clonotype was found once. Mismatch with germline at one junction end may stem from a read error. This chain joins TRBV12-3 or TRBV12-4 and TRBJ2-2; the match to TRBD2 covers 12 bases. The CDR3 runs to 19 residues. For the CDR3, the DNA is TGTGCCTGCAGTTTAGCGCTTCTAGCGGGGGGGTCGTGGACCGGGGAGCTGTTTTTT. This encodes CACSLALLAGGSWTGELFF.

The V and J genes are TRBV4-2 and TRBJ1-1, with D hard to call. The germline V gene has CDR1 LGHNA and CDR2 YNFKEQ. V was shortened by 0 bases and J by 4 bases, with 12 bases between the two germline ends. The CDR3 runs 15 residues. The CDR3 loop reads CASSQDLGGGTEAFF. The CDR3 bases are TGTGCCAGCAGCCAAGACTTGGGCGGCGGCACTGAAGCTTTCTTT.

This clonotype was recorded a few times. This sequence joins TRBV6-1 and TRBJ1-5, with a tentative D call TRBD1 (5 bases). The length of the CDR3 is 12 residues. Germline V CDR1 and CDR2: MNHNS, SASEGT. V was shortened by 5 bases and J by 5 bases, with 7 bases between the two germline ends. CDR3 loop: CASSTGYQPQHF. The CDR3 nucleotides read TGTGCCAGCAGTACAGGTTATCAGCCCCAGCATTTT.

The V call is TRBV7-2, the J call TRBJ1-2; TRBD1 matches at 8 bases. Trimming at V came to 5 bases and at J to 8 bases, leaving 7 bases not matched to a gene. The length of the CDR3 is 13 residues. The germline V gene encodes CDR1 SGHTA and CDR2 FQGNSA. The CDR3 loop reads CASSATGEGGYTF. The CDR3 nucleotides are TGTGCCAGCAGCGCGACAGGGGAGGGAGGCTACACCTTC.

This clonotype was seen at least ten times. The gene calls are TRBV20-1 and TRBJ1-1; no clear D gene. Germline lookup yields CDR1 DFQATT and CDR2 SNEGSKA (reference sequence). Trimming took off 6 bases at V and 3 bases at J, with 17 bases between the two ends. The CDR3 covers 14 residues. The chain's CDR3 is CSALGRRGYTEAFF. DNA of the CDR3: TGCAGTGCCCTCGGACGGCGGGGTTACACTGAAGCTTTCTTT.

This clonotype was picked up many times. The chain uses TRBV29-1 and TRBJ2-7; 8 nucleotides match TRBD1. Germline CDR1 and CDR2: SQVTM and ANQGSEA. V was clipped by 4 bases and J by 0 bases; unmatched bases: 8. This CDR3 contains 15 residues. The CDR3 sequence is CSVVVRGLSSYEQYF. The DNA for the CDR3 is TGCAGCGTTGTAGTCAGGGGGCTCAGCTCCTACGAGCAGTACTTC.

In this sample, this clonotype turned up many times. The chain couples TRBV3-1 to TRBJ2-5; D may be TRBD2 (5 bases). CDR3 size: 13 residues. V gave up 4 bases and J gave up 4 bases, with 10 bases separating them. From germline, CDR1 is LGHDT and CDR2 YNNKEL (reference sequence). CDR3 DNA sequence: TGTGCCAGCAGCCTAGGAGCGGCAGAGACCCAGTACTTC. This gives the protein CASSLGAAETQYF.

This clonotype was counted a few times. CDR3 coding DNA: TGTGCCAGCAGCCAAGTGGGGGCCGAAGCTTTCTTT. The encoded protein is CASSQVGAEAFF. The chain carries TRBV3-1 and TRBJ1-1, with D possibly matching TRBD1 (6 bases). Germline V CDR1 and CDR2: LGHDT, YNNKEL (reference sequence). This CDR3 contains 12 residues. V lost 1 base to trimming and J lost 8 bases, with 8 bases between them. Full variable domain (missing parts from reference TRBV3-1 and TRBJ1-1): DTAVSQTPKYLVTQMGNDKSIKCEQNLGHDTMYWYKQDSKKFLKIMFSYNNKELIINETVPNRFSPKSPDKAHLNLHINSLELGDSAVYFCASSQVGAEAFFGQGTRLTVV.

This clonotype has more than one count but fewer than ten. V usage is TRBV28 and J usage is TRBJ2-3; 9 bases agree with TRBD1. The CDR3 has 16 residues. Germline V gene data show CDR1 as MDHEN and CDR2 as SYDVKM. The V segment lost 4 bases and the J segment 2 bases; nucleotides outside the gene matches: 7. CDR3 sequence: CASSSRQGGPTDTQYF. CDR3 DNA: TGTGCCAGCAGTTCTAGACAGGGGGGCCCCACAGATACGCAGTATTTT.

V gene TRBV5-1 combines with J gene TRBJ1-2, with unresolved D. Germline CDR1 is SGHRS and CDR2 is YFSETQ. The ends were cut back, 0 bases at V and 7 bases at J, with 13 bases in the middle. This CDR3 region has 14 residues. The CDR3: CASSLVVSGGGYTF. DNA for the CDR3: TGCGCCAGCAGCTTGGTCGTTTCAGGAGGTGGCTACACCTTC.

This clonotype was counted at least ten times. The rearrangement links TRBV5-1 to TRBJ2-7; the D is unclear. The CDR3 is 13 amino acids. CDR1 and CDR2 from the germline V gene are SGHRS and YFSETQ. Trimming left V 1 base short and J 4 bases short, with 9 bases between. CDR3 loop: CASSLRWGYEQYF. The CDR3 DNA reads TGCGCCAGCAGCTTGAGGTGGGGATACGAGCAGTACTTC.

The CDR3: CAMSPGRLNEQFF. The DNA of the CDR3 is TGTGCCATGAGCCCGGGACGCCTCAATGAGCAGTTCTTC. The chain recombines TRBV4-2 with TRBJ2-1; the D gene could be TRBD1 or TRBD2 (5 bases each). Germline V gene sequence: CDR1 LGHNA, CDR2 YNFKEQ. Trimming cost V 10 bases and J 6 bases, with 16 bases left between them. This CDR3 region has 13 residues.

V gene TRBV7-9 combines with J gene TRBJ2-6; D gene ambiguous. Germline V CDR1 and CDR2: SEHNR, FQNEAQ (reference sequence). V was pared by 4 bases and J by 0 bases, with 7 bases between. CDR3 length: 15 amino acids. Written as DNA, the CDR3 is TGTGCCAGCAGCTCAGGCAGCTCTGGGGCCAACGTCCTGACTTTC. As protein: CASSSGSSGANVLTF.

The chain carries TRBV30 and TRBJ2-5, with D possibly TRBD2 on 5 matching bases. CDR1 and CDR2 from the germline V gene are GTSNPN and SVGIG (reference sequence). The CDR3 is 14 amino acids. The V and J ends lost 2 bases and 5 bases respectively, with 15 bases between them. This CDR3 reads CAWSPLGVTETQYF. CDR3 DNA sequence: TGTGCCTGGAGTCCACTCGGGGTTACGGAGACCCAGTACTTC.

This clonotype turned up a few times. The V gene is TRBV3-1, the J gene TRBJ1-5, with D uncertain. The germline gives CDR1 LGHDT, CDR2 YNNKEL (reference sequence). The CDR3 has 13 residues. The germline V and J ends were trimmed by 4 bases and 1 base, with 5 bases remaining between them. CDR3 DNA: TGTGCCAGCAGCCCCCGGAGCAATCAGCCCCAGCATTTT. As protein: CASSPRSNQPQHF.

This clonotype is judged medium-sized (0.01 to 0.1%). The J gene is TRBJ2-4, the V gene TRBV4-3, with D uncertain. Looked up from germline, CDR1 is LGHNA and CDR2 is YSLEER. V was pared by 0 bases and J by 5 bases, with 8 bases between. The CDR3 loop spans 14 amino acids. The CDR3 DNA reads as TGCGCCAGCAGCCAAGATTTAGACCAAAACATTCAGTACTTC. It encodes CASSQDLDQNIQYF.

This clonotype was seen a few times. J is TRBJ1-1 and V is TRBV5-1; D remains unclear. The V end was cut by 2 bases, the J end by 1 base, with 6 bases between. The CDR3 length is 13 residues. Germline V gives CDR1 SGHRS, CDR2 YFSETQ. The CDR3 DNA sequence: TGCGCCAGCAGCTTCACAGCGAACACTGAAGCTTTCTTT. Amino acid sequence: CASSFTANTEAFF. Full variable domain (outside the CDR3, taken from reference TRBV5-1 and TRBJ1-1): KAGVTQTPRYLIKTRGQQVTLSCSPISGHRSVSWYQQTPGQGLQFLFEYFSETQRNKGNFPGRFSGRQFSNSRSEMNVSTLELGDSALYLCASSFTANTEAFFGQGTRLTVV.